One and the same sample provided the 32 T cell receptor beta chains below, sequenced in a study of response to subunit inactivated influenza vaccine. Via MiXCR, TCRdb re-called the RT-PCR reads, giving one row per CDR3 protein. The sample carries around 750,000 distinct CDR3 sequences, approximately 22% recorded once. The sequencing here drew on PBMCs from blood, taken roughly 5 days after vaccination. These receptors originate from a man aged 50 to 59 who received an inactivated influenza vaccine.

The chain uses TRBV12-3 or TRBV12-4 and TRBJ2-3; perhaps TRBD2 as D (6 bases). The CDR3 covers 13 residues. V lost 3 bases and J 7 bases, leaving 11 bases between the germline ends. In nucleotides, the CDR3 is TGTGCCAGCAGTTTTTCGGAGGGTAATACGCAGTATTTT. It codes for CASSFSEGNTQYF.

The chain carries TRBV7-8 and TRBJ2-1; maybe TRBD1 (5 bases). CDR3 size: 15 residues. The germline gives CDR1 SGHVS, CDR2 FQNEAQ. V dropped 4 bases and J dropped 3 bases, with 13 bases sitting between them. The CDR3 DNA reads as TGTGCCAGCAGCTCAGGTAGGCAGGGCTACAATGAGCAGTTCTTC. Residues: CASSSGRQGYNEQFF.

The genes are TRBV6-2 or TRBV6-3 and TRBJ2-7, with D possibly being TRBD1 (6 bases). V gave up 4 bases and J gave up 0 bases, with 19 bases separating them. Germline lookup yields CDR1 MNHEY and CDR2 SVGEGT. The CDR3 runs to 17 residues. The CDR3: CASSWPSPGQNSYEQYF. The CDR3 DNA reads TGTGCCAGCAGTTGGCCAAGCCCGGGACAAAACTCCTACGAGCAGTACTTC.

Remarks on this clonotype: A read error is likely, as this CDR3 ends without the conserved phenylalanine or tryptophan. The CDR3 DNA sequence: TGTGCCAGCAGCTTAGCGTCGCCCTACGAGCAGTACCTC. Its protein is CASSLASPYEQYL. The genes are TRBV7-8 and TRBJ2-7; D gene uncertain. The V and J ends lost 0 bases and 2 bases respectively, with 5 bases between them. Germline V gene data show CDR1 as SGHVS and CDR2 as FQNEAQ. CDR3 length equals 13 residues.

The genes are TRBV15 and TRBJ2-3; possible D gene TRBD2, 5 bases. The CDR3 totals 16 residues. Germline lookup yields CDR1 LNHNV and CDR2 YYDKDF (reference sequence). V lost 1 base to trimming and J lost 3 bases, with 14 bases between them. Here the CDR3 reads CATSRVGIGSTDTQYF. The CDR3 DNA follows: TGTGCCACCAGCAGAGTCGGGATAGGATCTACAGATACGCAGTATTTT.

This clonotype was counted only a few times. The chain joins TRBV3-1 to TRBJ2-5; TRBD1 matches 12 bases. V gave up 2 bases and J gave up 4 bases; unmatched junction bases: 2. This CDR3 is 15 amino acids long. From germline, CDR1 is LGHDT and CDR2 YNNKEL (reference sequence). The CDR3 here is CASSQRDRGRETQYF. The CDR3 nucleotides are TGTGCCAGCAGCCAACGGGACAGGGGGCGAGAGACCCAGTACTTC.

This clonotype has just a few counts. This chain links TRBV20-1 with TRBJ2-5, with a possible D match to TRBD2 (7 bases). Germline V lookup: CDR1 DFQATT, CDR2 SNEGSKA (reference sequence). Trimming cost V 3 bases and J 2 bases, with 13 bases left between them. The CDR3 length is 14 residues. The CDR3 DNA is TGCAGTGCTAGCAGGGGCGGGAGACAAGAGACCCAGTACTTC. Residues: CSASRGGRQETQYF.

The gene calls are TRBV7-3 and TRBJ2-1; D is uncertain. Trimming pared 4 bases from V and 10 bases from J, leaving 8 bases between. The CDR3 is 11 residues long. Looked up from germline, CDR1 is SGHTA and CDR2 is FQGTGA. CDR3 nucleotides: TGTGCCAGCAGCTCAGCGTCCGAGCAGTTCTTC. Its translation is CASSSASEQFF.

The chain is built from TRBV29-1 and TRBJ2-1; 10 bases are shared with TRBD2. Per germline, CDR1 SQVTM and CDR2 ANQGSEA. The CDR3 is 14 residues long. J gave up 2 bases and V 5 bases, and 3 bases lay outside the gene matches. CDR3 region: CSVSGTSAYNEQFF. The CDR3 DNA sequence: TGCAGCGTTTCGGGGACTAGCGCCTACAATGAGCAGTTCTTC.

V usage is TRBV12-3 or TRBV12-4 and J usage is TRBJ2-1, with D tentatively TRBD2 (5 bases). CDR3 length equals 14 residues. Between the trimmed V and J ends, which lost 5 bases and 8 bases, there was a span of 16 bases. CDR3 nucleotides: TGTGCCAGCAGTAATAGAGGGATTAGCGATGAGCAGTTCTTC. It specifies CASSNRGISDEQFF.

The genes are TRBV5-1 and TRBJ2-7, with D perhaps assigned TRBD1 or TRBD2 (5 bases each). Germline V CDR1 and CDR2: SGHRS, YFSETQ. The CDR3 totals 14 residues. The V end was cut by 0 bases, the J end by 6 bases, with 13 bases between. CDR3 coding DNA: TGCGCCAGCAGCTTGGTGGGGGTATCCGTCGAGCAGTACTTC. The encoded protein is CASSLVGVSVEQYF.

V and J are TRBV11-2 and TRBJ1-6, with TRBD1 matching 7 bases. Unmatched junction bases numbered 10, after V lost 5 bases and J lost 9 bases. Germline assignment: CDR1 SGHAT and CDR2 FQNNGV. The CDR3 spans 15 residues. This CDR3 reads CASSPDRQGGSPLHF. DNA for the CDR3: TGTGCCAGCAGCCCGGACAGGCAGGGGGGTTCACCCCTCCACTTT.

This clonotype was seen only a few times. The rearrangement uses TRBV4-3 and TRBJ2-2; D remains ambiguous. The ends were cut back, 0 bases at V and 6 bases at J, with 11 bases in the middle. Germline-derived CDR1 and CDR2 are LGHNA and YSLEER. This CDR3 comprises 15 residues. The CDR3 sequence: CASSQDIPGAGELFF. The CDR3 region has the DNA TGCGCCAGCAGCCAAGACATTCCGGGCGCCGGGGAGCTGTTTTTT.

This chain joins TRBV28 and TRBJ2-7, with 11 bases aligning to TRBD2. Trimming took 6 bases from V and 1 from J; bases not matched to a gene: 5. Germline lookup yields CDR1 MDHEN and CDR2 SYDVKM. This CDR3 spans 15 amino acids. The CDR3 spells CASRGLAESSYEQYF. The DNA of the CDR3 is TGTGCCAGCAGGGGACTAGCGGAAAGTTCCTACGAGCAGTACTTC.

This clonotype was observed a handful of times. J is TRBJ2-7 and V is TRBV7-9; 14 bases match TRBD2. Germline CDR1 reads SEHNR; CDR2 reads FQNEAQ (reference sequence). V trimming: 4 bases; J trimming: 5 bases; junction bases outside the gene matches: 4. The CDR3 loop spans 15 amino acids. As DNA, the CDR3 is TGTGCCAGCAGCTCGGGACTAGCGGGGGTAAACGAGCAGTACTTC. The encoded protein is CASSSGLAGVNEQYF.

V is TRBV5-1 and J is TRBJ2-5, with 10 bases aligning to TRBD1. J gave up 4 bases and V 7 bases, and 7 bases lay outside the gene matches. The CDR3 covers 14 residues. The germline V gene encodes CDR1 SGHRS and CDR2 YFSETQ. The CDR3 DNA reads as TGCGCCAGCGCCCGGACAGGGGGTATAGAGACCCAGTACTTC. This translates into CASARTGGIETQYF. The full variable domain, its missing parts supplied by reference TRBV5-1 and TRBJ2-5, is KAGVTQTPRYLIKTRGQQVTLSCSPISGHRSVSWYQQTPGQGLQFLFEYFSETQRNKGNFPGRFSGRQFSNSRSEMNVSTLELGDSALYLCASARTGGIETQYFGPGTRLLVL.

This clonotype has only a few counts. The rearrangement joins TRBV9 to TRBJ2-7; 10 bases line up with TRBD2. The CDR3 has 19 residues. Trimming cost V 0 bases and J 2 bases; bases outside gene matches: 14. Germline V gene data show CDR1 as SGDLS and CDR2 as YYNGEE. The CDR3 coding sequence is TGTGCCAGCAGCGTAGCGGCGGGGGTTAGCGGGAGGAGGGCCTACGAGCAGTACTTC. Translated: CASSVAAGVSGRRAYEQYF. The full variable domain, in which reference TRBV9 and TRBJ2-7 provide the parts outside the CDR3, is DSGVTQTPKHLITATGQRVTLRCSPRSGDLSVYWYQQSLDQGLQFLIQYYNGEERAKGNILERFSAQQFPDLHSELNLSSLELGDSALYFCASSVAAGVSGRRAYEQYFGPGTRLTVT.

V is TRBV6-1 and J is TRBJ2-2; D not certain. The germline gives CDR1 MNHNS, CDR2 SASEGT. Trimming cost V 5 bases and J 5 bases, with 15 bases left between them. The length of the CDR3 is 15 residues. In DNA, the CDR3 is TGTGCCAGCAGTCGTTCCTTTGGGAAAACCGGGGAGCTGTTTTTT. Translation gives CASSRSFGKTGELFF.

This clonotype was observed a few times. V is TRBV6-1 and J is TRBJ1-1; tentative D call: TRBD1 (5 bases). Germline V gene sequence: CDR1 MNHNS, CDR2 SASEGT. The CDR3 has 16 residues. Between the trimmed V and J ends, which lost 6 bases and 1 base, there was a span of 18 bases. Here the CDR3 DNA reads TGTGCCAGCAGACGCCTTTTGGGGCAGGGGAACACTGAAGCTTTCTTT. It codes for CASRRLLGQGNTEAFF.

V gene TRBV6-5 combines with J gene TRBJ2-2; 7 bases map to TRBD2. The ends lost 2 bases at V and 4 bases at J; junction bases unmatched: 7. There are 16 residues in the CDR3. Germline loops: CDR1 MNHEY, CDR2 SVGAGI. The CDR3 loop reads CASSYERGPITGELFF. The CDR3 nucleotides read TGTGCCAGCAGTTACGAGCGGGGTCCAATCACCGGGGAGCTGTTTTTT.

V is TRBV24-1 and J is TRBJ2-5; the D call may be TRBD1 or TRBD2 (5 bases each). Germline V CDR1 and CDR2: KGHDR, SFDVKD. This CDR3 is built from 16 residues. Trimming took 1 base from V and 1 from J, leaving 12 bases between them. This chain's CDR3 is CATSDFRDGGQETQYF. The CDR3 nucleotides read TGTGCCACCAGTGATTTTAGGGACGGTGGCCAAGAGACCCAGTACTTC.

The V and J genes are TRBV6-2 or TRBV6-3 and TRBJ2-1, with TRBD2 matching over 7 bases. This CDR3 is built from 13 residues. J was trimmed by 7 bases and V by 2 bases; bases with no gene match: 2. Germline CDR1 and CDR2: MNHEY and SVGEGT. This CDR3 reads CASSYGLENEQFF. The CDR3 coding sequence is TGTGCCAGCAGTTACGGACTAGAGAATGAGCAGTTCTTC.

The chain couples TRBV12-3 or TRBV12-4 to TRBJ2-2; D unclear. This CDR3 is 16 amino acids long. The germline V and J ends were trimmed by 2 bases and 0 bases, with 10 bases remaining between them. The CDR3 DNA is TGTGCCAGCAGTTTACCCCCCGGCGCGAACACCGGGGAGCTGTTTTTT. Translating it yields CASSLPPGANTGELFF.

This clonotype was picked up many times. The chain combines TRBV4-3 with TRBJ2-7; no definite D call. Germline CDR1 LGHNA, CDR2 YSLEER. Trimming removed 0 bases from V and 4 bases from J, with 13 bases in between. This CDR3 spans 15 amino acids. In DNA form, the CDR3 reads TGCGCCAGCAGCCAAGAGGCAGCCCGAAATTACGAGCAGTACTTC. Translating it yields CASSQEAARNYEQYF.

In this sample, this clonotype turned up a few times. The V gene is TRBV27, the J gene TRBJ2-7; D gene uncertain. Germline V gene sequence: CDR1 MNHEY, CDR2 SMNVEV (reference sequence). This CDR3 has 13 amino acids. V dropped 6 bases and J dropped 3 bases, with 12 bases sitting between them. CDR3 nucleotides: TGTGCCAGCAGCCTAACTCCCTTCTACGAGCAGTACTTC. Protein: CASSLTPFYEQYF.

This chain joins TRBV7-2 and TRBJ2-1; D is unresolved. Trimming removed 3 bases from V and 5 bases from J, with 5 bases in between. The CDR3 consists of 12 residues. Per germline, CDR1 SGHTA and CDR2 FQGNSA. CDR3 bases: TGTGCCAGCAGCTTTAGCAACAATGAGCAGTTCTTC. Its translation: CASSFSNNEQFF.

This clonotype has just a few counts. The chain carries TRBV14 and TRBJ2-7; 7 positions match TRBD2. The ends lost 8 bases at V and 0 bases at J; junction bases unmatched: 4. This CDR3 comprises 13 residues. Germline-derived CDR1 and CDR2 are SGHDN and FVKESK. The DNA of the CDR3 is TGTGCCAGCCGGGGGGATATCTCCTACGAGCAGTACTTC. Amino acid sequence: CASRGDISYEQYF.

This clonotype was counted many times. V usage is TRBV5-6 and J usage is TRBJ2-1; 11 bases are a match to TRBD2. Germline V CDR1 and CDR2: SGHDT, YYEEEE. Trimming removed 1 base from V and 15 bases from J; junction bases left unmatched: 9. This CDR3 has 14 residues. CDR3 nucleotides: TGTGCCAGCAGCTTGAGGATAGCGGGGGGGCCGCTGTTCTTC. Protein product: CASSLRIAGGPLFF.

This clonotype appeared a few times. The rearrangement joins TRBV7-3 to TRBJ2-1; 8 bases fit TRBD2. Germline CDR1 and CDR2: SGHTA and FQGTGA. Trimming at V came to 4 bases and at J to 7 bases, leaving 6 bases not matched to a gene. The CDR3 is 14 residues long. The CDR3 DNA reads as TGTGCCAGCAGCTCGGGACTAGTACGGAATGAGCAGTTCTTC. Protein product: CASSSGLVRNEQFF. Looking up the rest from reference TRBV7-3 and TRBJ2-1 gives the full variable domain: GAGVSQTPSNKVTEKGKYVELRCDPISGHTALYWYRQSLGQGPEFLIYFQGTGAADDSGLPNDRFFAVRPEGSVSTLKIQRTERGDSAVYLCASSSGLVRNEQFFGPGTRLTVL.

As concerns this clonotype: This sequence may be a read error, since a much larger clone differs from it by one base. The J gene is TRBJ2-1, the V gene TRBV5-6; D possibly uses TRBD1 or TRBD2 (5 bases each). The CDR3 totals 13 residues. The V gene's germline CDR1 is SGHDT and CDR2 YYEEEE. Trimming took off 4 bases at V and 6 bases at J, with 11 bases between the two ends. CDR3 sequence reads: CASSPGALNEQFF. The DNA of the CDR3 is TGTGCCAGCAGCCCCGGGGCCCTCAATGAGCAGTTCTTC.

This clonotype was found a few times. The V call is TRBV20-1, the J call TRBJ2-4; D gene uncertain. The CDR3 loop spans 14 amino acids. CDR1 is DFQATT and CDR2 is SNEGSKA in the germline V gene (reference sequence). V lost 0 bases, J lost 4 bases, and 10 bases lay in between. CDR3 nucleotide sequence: TGCAGTGCTAGAGATCAGGAAGGAAAAAACATTCAGTACTTC. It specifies CSARDQEGKNIQYF.

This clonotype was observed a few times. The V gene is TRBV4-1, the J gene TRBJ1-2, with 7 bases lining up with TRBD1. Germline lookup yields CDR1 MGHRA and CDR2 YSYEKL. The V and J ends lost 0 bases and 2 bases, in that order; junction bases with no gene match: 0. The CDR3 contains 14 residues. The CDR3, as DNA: TGCGCCAGCAGCCAAGAGACAGGGAACTATGGCTACACCTTC. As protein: CASSQETGNYGYTF.